This T cell receptor (beta chain) comes out of a study of cytotoxic CD8 clonotypes in ibrutinib-treated CLL. This clone was seen a few times. Measured with immunoSEQ multiplex PCR; TCRdb has only the in-frame clones, and not every one. The profile covers more than 200,000 clones, with 70% appearing a single time and 15% taken by the ten largest. The V and J ends lost 5 bases and 6 bases respectively, with 9 bases between them. The CDR3 length is 12 residues. Germline values: CDR1 SGHNT, CDR2 YYREEE (reference sequence). The chain links TRBV5-4 to TRBJ2-1, with D tentatively TRBD2 (6 bases). This receptor was obtained from a human donor with chronic lymphocytic leukemia. The source was PBMCs, collected after 24 months of ibrutinib treatment. The CDR3 protein is CASSGTSNEQFF. The CDR3 coding sequence is TGTGCCAGCAGTGGGACTTCCAATGAGCAGTTCTTC.